The 18 T cell receptor beta chains in this list originate from one sample, sequenced in a study of cytomegalovirus exposure and HLA in healthy donors. The PCR was carried out with 60 Vbeta primers and 13 Jbeta primers. Produced via immunoSEQ multiplex PCR; TCRdb's table is partial and in-frame only. The table includes under 100,000 clones, around 76% detected once. The sequenced sample was PBMCs. These receptors were taken from a human donor in good health.

This chain uses TRBV9 with TRBJ1-1; no reliable D call. CDR1 SGDLS and CDR2 YYNGEE come from the germline V gene. CDR3 length equals 16 residues. V lost 0 bases and J 4 bases, leaving 16 bases between the germline ends. The CDR3 region has the DNA TGTGCCAGCAGCGTAGATGGAAAAGGGAGGCGCACTGAAGCTTTCTTT. The encoded protein is CASSVDGKGRRTEAFF.

This CDR3 is CASSYPNYQPQHF. In DNA form, the CDR3 reads TGTGCCAGCAGTTACCCAAATTATCAGCCCCAGCATTTT. The chain is built from TRBV6-5 and TRBJ1-5; D gene uncertain. Germline V gene sequence: CDR1 MNHEY, CDR2 SVGAGI. Between the trimmed V and J ends, which lost 2 bases and 5 bases, there was a span of 7 bases. The CDR3 has 13 residues.

The chain employs TRBV7-2 and TRBJ2-1; D is uncertain. The CDR3 totals 15 residues. Germline values: CDR1 SGHTA, CDR2 FQGNSA. V dropped 1 base and J dropped 5 bases, with 12 bases sitting between them. Here the CDR3 DNA reads TGTGCCAGCAGCTTAGGAACGAGCCGGGACAATGAGCAGTTCTTC. Translation gives CASSLGTSRDNEQFF.

A few counts support this clone. The chain combines TRBV27 with TRBJ1-1; the match to TRBD1 covers 10 bases. The CDR3 runs to 14 residues. V was pared by 3 bases and J by 4 bases, with 2 bases of the junction left unmatched. In germline, CDR1 is MNHEY, CDR2 SMNVEV (reference sequence). The DNA of the CDR3 is TGTGCCAGCAGTTTCCGACAGGGGGCCACTGAAGCTTTCTTT. Protein product: CASSFRQGATEAFF.

The chain is built from TRBV29-1 and TRBJ1-2; D uncertain. CDR3 length: 11 residues. CDR1 and CDR2 (germline): SQVTM, ANQGSEA. V shed 4 bases and J shed 6 bases, with 9 bases lying between them. CDR3 loop: CSVGRKDGYTF. The CDR3 nucleotides read TGCAGCGTTGGGAGGAAAGATGGCTACACCTTC.

Of note for this clone: This likely stems from a read error, as it lies one base from a far larger clone. The gene calls are TRBV5-8 and TRBJ2-1, with D hard to call. The CDR3 length is 12 residues. Germline V gene lookup returns CDR1 SGHTS and CDR2 YDEGEE. CDR3 nucleotides: TGCGCCAGCAGCCAAGATCGGGTAGAGCAGTTCTTC. Encoded protein: CASSQDRVEQFF.

The CDR3 DNA follows: TGCGCCAGCAGCTTGTCGATACCTGGGGCAGCCTCGTCCCCGAACACTGAAGCTTTCTTT. It is translated as CASSLSIPGAASSPNTEAFF. V and J are TRBV5-1 and TRBJ1-1; TRBD1 might be the D (5 bases). Germline V gene lookup returns CDR1 SGHRS and CDR2 YFSETQ. This CDR3 spans 20 amino acids. V gave up 1 base and J gave up 1 base, with 26 bases separating them.

This chain links TRBV7-9 with TRBJ2-7; 8 nucleotides line up with TRBD1. Germline V gene data show CDR1 as SEHNR and CDR2 as FQNEAQ (reference sequence). The CDR3 contains 15 residues. V was pared by 5 bases and J by 2 bases, with 8 bases of the junction left unmatched. The CDR3 region has the DNA TGTGCCAGCAGCCTAAAGAGGACAGGGCCCTACGAGCAGTACTTC. It specifies CASSLKRTGPYEQYF.

J is TRBJ2-7 and V is TRBV5-1; TRBD1 aligns across 7 bases. The ends lost 0 bases at V and 6 bases at J; junction bases unmatched: 9. CDR1 is SGHRS, CDR2 YFSETQ, per germline. The CDR3 runs 15 residues. CDR3 region: CASSLVAGGGSEQYF. In DNA form, the CDR3 reads TGCGCCAGCAGCTTGGTGGCAGGGGGTGGGTCCGAGCAGTACTTC.

V is TRBV5-8 and J is TRBJ1-4, with unresolved D. Germline V lookup: CDR1 SGHTS, CDR2 YDEGEE. This CDR3 region has 14 residues. Between the trimmed V and J ends, which lost 0 bases and 4 bases, there was a span of 7 bases. CDR3 protein: CASSLGLGNEKLFF. CDR3 bases: TGTGCCAGCAGCTTGGGACTCGGTAATGAAAAACTGTTTTTT.

This clone occurred a few times. The chain joins TRBV30 to TRBJ1-2; D call uncertain. V gave up 2 bases and J gave up 1 base, with 14 bases separating them. Germline loops: CDR1 GTSNPN, CDR2 SVGIG (reference sequence). This CDR3 is built from 15 residues. In nucleotides, the CDR3 is TGTGCCTGGAGTAAAGGCAGGTCGTTTAACTATGGCTACACCTTC. Translating gives CAWSKGRSFNYGYTF. The full variable domain, with the rest looked up from reference TRBV30 and TRBJ1-2, is SQTIHQWPATLVQPVGSPLSLECTVEGTSNPNLYWYRQAAGRGLQLLFYSVGIGQISSEVPQNLSASRPQDRQFILSSKKLLLSDSGFYLCAWSKGRSFNYGYTFGSGTRLTVV.

The chain has TRBV29-1 and TRBJ2-7, with TRBD2 matching over 9 bases. The CDR3 contains 15 residues. The trim removed 0 bases at V and 1 base at J, leaving 4 bases unmatched. Germline V lookup: CDR1 SQVTM, CDR2 ANQGSEA. Here the CDR3 reads CSVEEGGGVSYEQYF. The CDR3 nucleotides are TGCAGCGTTGAAGAGGGCGGGGGGGTTTCCTACGAGCAGTACTTC.

Only a few counts were recorded for this clone. The chain joins TRBV5-4 to TRBJ2-3, with 7 bases fitting TRBD2. The CDR3 is 17 amino acids. The germline CDR1 and CDR2 sequences are SGHNT and YYREEE (reference sequence). With V trimmed by 4 bases and J by 4 bases, 15 bases remained unmatched. The DNA of the CDR3 is TGTGCCAGCAGCCTCGACGGGACCGGGGGGTTCGCAGATACGCAGTATTTT. Protein: CASSLDGTGGFADTQYF.

J is TRBJ1-5 and V is TRBV7-9; 8 bases are shared with TRBD1. The CDR3 is 15 residues long. With 5 bases clipped from V and 1 base from J, the junction kept 4 bases outside the gene matches. Germline V gene sequence: CDR1 SEHNR, CDR2 FQNEAQ (reference sequence). In DNA form, the CDR3 reads TGTGCCAGCAGCGCAGGGGGCGCGAGCAATCAGCCCCAGCATTTT. As protein: CASSAGGASNQPQHF.

V gene TRBV30 combines with J gene TRBJ1-3; tentative D call: TRBD1 (5 bases). V dropped 0 bases and J dropped 4 bases, with 13 bases sitting between them. CDR1 is GTSNPN and CDR2 is SVGIG in the germline V gene (reference sequence). CDR3 length equals 15 residues. The CDR3 DNA reads TGTGCCTGGAGTGTAAGTCCCAGGGAAGGAAACACCATATATTTT. It is translated as CAWSVSPREGNTIYF.

This clone was detected many times. The chain couples TRBV11-3 to TRBJ2-5; possibly TRBD2 for D (6 bases). Germline values: CDR1 SGHNT, CDR2 YENEEA. The length of the CDR3 is 12 residues. V lost 3 bases to trimming and J lost 5 bases, with 7 bases between them. For the CDR3, the DNA is TGTGCCAGCAGCTTCGGAGGGGAGACCCAGTACTTC. It translates to CASSFGGETQYF.

This sequence joins TRBV30 and TRBJ2-5; D may be TRBD1 (5 bases). V lost 1 base, J lost 5 bases, and 8 bases lay in between. There are 12 residues in the CDR3. Germline assignment: CDR1 GTSNPN and CDR2 SVGIG (reference sequence). Here the CDR3 reads CAWSETAETQYF. The CDR3 DNA follows: TGTGCCTGGAGTGAGACAGCGGAGACCCAGTACTTC.

This chain joins TRBV6-4 and TRBJ2-2; TRBD1 matches at 10 bases. CDR1 and CDR2 from the germline V gene are MRHNA and SNTAGT. The CDR3 has 14 residues. The V gene end was trimmed by 2 bases and the J gene end by 6 bases; junction bases not matched to a gene: 0. CDR3 in DNA: TGTGCCAGCAGTGACGGACAGGGGGCCGGGGAGCTGTTTTTT. Translation: CASSDGQGAGELFF.